The source of this T cell receptor (beta chain) is a study of T cell changes during pregnancy in multiple sclerosis. The germline CDR1 and CDR2 sequences are SQVTM and ANQGSEA. The CDR3 is 13 amino acids. Trimming took 7 bases from V and 5 from J; bases not matched to a gene: 8. The table came from immunoSEQ multiplex PCR; TCRdb's copy has only in-frame clones and leaves some out. The sample records 70,000 to 95,000 clones, roughly 93% being singletons. Here the sequenced sample was peripheral blood, taken in the third trimester of pregnancy. The receptor was derived from a female donor with multiple sclerosis, enrolled in a pregnancy study. V usage is TRBV29-1 and J usage is TRBJ2-3; TRBD2 matches 8 bases. The CDR3 DNA sequence: TGCAGCGCAACTAGCGGAGGTGGAGATACGCAGTATTTT. It is translated as CSATSGGGDTQYF.